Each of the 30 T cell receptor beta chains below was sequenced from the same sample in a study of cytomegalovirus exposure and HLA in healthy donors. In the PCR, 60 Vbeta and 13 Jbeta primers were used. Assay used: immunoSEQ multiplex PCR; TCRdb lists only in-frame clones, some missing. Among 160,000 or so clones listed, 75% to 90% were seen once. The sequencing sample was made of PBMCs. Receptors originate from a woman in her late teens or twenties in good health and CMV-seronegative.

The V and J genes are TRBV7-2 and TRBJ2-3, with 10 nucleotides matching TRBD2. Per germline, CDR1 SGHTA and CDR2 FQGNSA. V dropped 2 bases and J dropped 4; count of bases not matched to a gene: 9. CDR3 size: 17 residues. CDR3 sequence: CASSLPRTSGGSDTQYF. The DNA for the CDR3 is TGTGCCAGCAGCTTACCCCGGACTAGCGGAGGGTCAGATACGCAGTATTTT.

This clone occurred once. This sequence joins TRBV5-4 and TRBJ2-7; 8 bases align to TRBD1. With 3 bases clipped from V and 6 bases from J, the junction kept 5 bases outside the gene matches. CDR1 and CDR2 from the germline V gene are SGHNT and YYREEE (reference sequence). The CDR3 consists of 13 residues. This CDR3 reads CASSSGQGGEQYF. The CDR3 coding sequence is TGTGCCAGCAGCTCCGGACAGGGAGGCGAGCAGTACTTC.

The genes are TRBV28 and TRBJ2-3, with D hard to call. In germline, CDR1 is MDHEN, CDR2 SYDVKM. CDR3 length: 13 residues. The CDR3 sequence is CATHSGYTDTQYF. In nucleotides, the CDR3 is TGTGCAACGCATTCAGGATACACAGATACGCAGTATTTT. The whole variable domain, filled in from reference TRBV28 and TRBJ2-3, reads DVKVTQSSRYLVKRTGEKVFLECVQDMDHENMFWYRQDPGLGLRLIYFSYDVKMKEKGDIPEGYSVSREKKERFSLILESASTNQTSMYLCATHSGYTDTQYFGPGTRLTVL.

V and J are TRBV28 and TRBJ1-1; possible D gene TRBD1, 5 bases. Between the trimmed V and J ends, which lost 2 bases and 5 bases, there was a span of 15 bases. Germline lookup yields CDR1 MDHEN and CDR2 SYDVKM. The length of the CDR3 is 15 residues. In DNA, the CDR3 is TGTGCCAGCAGTTTACTTCCGGGGGGGGGTACTGAAGCTTTCTTT. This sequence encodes CASSLLPGGGTEAFF.

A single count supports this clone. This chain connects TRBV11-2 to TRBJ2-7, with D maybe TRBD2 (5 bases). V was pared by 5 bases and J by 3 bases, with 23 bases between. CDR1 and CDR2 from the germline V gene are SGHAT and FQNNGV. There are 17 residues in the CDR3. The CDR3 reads CASSPRGKGAYHYEQYF. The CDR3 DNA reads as TGTGCCAGCAGCCCCCGGGGAAAGGGCGCCTATCACTACGAGCAGTACTTC.

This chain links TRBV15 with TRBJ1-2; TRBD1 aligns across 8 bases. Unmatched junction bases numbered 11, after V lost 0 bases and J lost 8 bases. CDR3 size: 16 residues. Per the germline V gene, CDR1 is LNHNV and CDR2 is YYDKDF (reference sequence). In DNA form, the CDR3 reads TGTGCCACCAGCAGAGATCCGGGCAGGGGGCTTGACGGCTACACCTTC. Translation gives CATSRDPGRGLDGYTF.

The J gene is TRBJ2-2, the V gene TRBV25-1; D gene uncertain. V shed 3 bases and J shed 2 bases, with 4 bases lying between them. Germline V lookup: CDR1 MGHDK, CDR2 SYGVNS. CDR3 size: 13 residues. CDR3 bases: TGTGCCAGCAGTGAGCGTAACACCGGGGAGCTGTTTTTT. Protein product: CASSERNTGELFF.

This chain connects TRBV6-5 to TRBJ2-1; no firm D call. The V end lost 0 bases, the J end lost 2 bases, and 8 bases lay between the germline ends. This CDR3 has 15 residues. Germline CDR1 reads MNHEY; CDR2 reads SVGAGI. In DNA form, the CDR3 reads TGTGCCAGCAGTTACTCCAGTGATACCTACAATGAGCAGTTCTTC. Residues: CASSYSSDTYNEQFF.

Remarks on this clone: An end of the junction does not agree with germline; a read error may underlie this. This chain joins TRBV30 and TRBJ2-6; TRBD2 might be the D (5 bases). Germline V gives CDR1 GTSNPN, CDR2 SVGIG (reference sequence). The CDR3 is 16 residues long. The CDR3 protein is CTWTSGNPSGANVLTF. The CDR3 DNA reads TGTACCTGGACCTCGGGGAATCCCTCTGGGGCCAACGTCCTGACTTTC.

The CDR3 region is CASSLGGGTGELFF. For the CDR3, the DNA is TGTGCCAGCAGCTTGGGGGGAGGCACCGGGGAGCTGTTTTTT. This sequence joins TRBV7-3 and TRBJ2-2, with TRBD2 as a possible D gene (6 bases). Per germline, CDR1 SGHTA and CDR2 FQGTGA. The V end lost 3 bases, the J end lost 4 bases, and 9 bases lay between the germline ends. The CDR3 spans 14 residues.

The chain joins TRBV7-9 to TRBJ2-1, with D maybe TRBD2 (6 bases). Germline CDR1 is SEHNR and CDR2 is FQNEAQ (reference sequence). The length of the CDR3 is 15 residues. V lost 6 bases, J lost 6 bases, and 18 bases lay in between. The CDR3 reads CASRTLGDWGNEQFF. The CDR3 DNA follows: TGTGCCAGCAGGACACTAGGGGACTGGGGCAATGAGCAGTTCTTC.

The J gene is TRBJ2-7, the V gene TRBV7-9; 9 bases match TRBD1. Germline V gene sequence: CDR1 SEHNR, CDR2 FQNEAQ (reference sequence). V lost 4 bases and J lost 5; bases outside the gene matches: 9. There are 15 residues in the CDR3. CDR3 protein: CASSSPGQGTDEQYF. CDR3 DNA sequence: TGTGCCAGCAGCTCCCCGGGACAGGGAACCGACGAGCAGTACTTC.

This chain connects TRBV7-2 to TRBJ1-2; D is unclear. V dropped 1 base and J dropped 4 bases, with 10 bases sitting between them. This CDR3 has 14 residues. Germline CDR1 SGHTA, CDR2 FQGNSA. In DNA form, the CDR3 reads TGTGCCAGCAGCTTAGGAGGGCCGATCTATGGCTACACCTTC. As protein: CASSLGGPIYGYTF.

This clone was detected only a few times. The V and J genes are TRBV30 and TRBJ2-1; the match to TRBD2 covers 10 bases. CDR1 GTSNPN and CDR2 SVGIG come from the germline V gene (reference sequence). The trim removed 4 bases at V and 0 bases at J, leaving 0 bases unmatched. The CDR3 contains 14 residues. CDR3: CAWTSGSSYNEQFF. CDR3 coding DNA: TGTGCCTGGACTAGCGGGAGCTCCTACAATGAGCAGTTCTTC.

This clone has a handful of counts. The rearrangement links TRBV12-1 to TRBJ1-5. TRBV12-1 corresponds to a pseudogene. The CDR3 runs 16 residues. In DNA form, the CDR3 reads TGTGCCAGCAGCCCAGGCTGGGAGGGGGGCAATCAGCCCCAGCATTTT. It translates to CASSPGWEGGNQPQHF.

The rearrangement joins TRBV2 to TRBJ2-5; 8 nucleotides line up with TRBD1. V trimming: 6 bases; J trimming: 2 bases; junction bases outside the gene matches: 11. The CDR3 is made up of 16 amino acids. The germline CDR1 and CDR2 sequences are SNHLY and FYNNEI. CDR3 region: CASSGRTGTNQETQYF. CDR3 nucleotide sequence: TGTGCCAGCAGCGGACGGACAGGGACGAATCAAGAGACCCAGTACTTC.

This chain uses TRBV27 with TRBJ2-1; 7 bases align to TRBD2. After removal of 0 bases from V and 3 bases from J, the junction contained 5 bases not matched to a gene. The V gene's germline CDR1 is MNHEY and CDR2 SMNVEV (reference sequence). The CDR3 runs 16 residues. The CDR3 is CASSLSRRGYYNEQFF. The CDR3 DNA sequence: TGTGCCAGCAGTTTATCGAGGCGGGGGTACTACAATGAGCAGTTCTTC.

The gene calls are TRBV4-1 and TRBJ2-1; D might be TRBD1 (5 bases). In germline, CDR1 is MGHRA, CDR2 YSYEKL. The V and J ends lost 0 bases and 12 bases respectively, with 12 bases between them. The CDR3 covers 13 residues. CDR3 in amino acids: CASSQEQGTGQFF. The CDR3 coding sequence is TGCGCCAGCAGCCAAGAGCAGGGCACGGGGCAGTTCTTC.

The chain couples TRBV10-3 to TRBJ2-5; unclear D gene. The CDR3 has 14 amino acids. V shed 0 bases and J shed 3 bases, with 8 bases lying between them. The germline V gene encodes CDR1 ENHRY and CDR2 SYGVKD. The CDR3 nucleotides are TGTGCCATCAGTGAGTCGAGTAGCAAAGAGACCCAGTACTTC. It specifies CAISESSSKETQYF.

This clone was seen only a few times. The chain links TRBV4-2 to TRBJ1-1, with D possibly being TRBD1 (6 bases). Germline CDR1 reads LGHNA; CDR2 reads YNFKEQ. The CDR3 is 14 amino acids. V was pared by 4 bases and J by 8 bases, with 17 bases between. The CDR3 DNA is TGTGCCAGCAGCCTCATGCCGCCCGGACAGGAAGCTTTCTTT. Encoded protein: CASSLMPPGQEAFF.

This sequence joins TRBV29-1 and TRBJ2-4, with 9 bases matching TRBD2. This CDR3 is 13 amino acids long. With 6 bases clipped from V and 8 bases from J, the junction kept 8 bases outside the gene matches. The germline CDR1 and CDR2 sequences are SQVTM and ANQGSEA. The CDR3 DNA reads TGCAGCGTGGTTAGCGGGGGTGAGGACATTCAGTACTTC. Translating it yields CSVVSGGEDIQYF. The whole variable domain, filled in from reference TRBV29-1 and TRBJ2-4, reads SAVISQKPSRDICQRGTSLTIQCQVDSQVTMMFWYRQQPGQSLTLIATANQGSEATYESGFVIDKFPISRPNLTFSTLTVSNMSPEDSSIYLCSVVSGGEDIQYFGAGTRLSVL.

The CDR3 spells CASTPGTTNEKLFF. CDR3 bases: TGTGCCAGCACCCCGGGTACAACTAATGAAAAACTGTTTTTT. This chain joins TRBV7-9 and TRBJ1-4, with unresolved D. This CDR3 contains 14 residues. Germline CDR1 SEHNR, CDR2 FQNEAQ (reference sequence). Trimming took 7 bases from V and 0 from J, leaving 9 bases between them.

The CDR3, as DNA: TGCGCCAGCAGCTCCGCCCGGTCCTCCTACAATGAGCAGTTCTTC. It yields the protein CASSSARSSYNEQFF. The rearrangement uses TRBV5-1 and TRBJ2-1; no reliable D call. The germline CDR1 and CDR2 sequences are SGHRS and YFSETQ. The germline V and J ends were trimmed by 3 bases and 0 bases, with 10 bases remaining between them. The CDR3 spans 15 residues.

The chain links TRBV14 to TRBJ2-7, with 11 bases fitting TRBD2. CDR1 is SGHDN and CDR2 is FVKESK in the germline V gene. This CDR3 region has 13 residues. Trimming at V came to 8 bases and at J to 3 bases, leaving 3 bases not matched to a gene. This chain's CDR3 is CASRLAGGYEQYF. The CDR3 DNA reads TGTGCCAGCCGGCTAGCGGGGGGCTACGAGCAGTACTTC. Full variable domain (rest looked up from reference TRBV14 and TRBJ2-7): EAGVTQFPSHSVIEKGQTVTLRCDPISGHDNLYWYRRVMGKEIKFLLHFVKESKQDESGMPNNRFLAERTGGTYSTLKVQPAELEDSGVYFCASRLAGGYEQYFGPGTRLTVT.

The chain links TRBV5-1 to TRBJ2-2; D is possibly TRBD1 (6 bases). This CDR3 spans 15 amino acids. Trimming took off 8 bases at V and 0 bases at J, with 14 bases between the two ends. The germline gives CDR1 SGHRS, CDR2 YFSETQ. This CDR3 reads CASTRQEPNTGELFF. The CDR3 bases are TGCGCCAGTACCAGACAGGAACCGAACACCGGGGAGCTGTTTTTT.

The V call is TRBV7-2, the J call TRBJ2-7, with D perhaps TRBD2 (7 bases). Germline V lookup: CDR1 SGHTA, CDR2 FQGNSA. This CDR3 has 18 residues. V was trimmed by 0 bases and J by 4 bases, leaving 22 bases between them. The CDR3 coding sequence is TGTGCCAGCAGCTTAGCGGGGGAGGGGAGGGGGGATCTATACGAGCAGTACTTC. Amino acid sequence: CASSLAGEGRGDLYEQYF.

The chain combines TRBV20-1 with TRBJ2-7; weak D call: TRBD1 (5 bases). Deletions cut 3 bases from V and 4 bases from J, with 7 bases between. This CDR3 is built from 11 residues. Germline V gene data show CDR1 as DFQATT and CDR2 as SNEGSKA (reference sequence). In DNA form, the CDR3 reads TGCAGTGCTAGTAAGGGGTACGAGCAGTACTTC. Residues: CSASKGYEQYF.

The CDR3 spells CASSLTPGIQETQYF. CDR3 sequence (DNA): TGCGCCAGCAGTCTTACTCCGGGTATACAAGAGACCCAGTACTTC. The genes are TRBV5-1 and TRBJ2-5; unclear D gene. The germline V gene has CDR1 SGHRS and CDR2 YFSETQ. V lost 5 bases and J lost 2, with 16 bases in between. The CDR3 is 15 amino acids.

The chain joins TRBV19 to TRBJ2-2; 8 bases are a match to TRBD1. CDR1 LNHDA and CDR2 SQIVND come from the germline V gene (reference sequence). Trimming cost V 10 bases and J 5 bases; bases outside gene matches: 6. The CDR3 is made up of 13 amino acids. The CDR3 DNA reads TGTGCCACCCGGACAGGGTGGACCGGGGAGCTGTTTTTT. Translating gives CATRTGWTGELFF.

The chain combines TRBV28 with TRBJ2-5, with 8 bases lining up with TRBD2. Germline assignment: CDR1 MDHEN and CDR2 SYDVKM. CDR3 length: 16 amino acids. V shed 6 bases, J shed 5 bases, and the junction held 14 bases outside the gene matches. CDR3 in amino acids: CASSFLTRGVRETQYF. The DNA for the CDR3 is TGTGCCAGCAGCTTTCTAACGCGGGGGGTCAGGGAGACCCAGTACTTC.